These T cell receptor beta chains were read from a single sample in a study of CD8 T cells in ankylosing spondylitis. A single record per CDR3 protein comes from TCRdb applying MiXCR to the 5' RACE reads. The table records roughly 490,000 distinct CDR3 sequences, approximately 5.3% of them present only once. The sequencing sample was made of blood, either unsorted or a sorted T cell fraction (not recorded which). These receptors were taken from a male donor with ankylosing spondylitis. The CDR3 runs from the conserved cysteine through the conserved F or W. The D gene is left open where the match is weak. Some rows mark clone size as missing; the rest say once, few, many or name a class of expanded clone.

cdr3_length	v_call	d_call	clone_size	j_call	cdr3_aa	cdr3_nt
15	TRBV6-1	TRBD2	many	TRBJ2-1	CASRKLAAWNDEQFF	TGTGCCAGCAGAAAACTAGCGGCCTGGAATGATGAGCAGTTCTTC
14	TRBV5-4	.	many	TRBJ1-1	CASSWGGVNTEAFF	TGTGCCAGCAGCTGGGGAGGGGTGAACACTGAAGCTTTCTTT
16	TRBV7-2	.	few	TRBJ2-3	CASSLTAGSTADTQYF	TGTGCCAGCAGCTTAACCGCGGGGTCCACGGCGGATACGCAGTATTTT
16	TRBV11-2	TRBD2	.	TRBJ2-2	CASSSHSGSGTGELFF	TGTGCCAGCAGCTCCCATAGCGGGTCTGGCACCGGGGAGCTGTTTTTT
17	TRBV6-5	TRBD2	many	TRBJ2-1	CASSFLFAGGTYNEQFF	TGTGCCAGCAGTTTTCTATTTGCGGGGGGAACCTACAATGAGCAGTTCTTC
13	TRBV29-1	.	many	TRBJ1-1	CSVGGNMNTEAFF	TGCAGCGTTGGTGGAAACATGAACACTGAAGCTTTCTTT
16	TRBV6-1	TRBD1	many	TRBJ2-7	CASRWPGTGSSYEQYF	TGTGCCAGCAGATGGCCCGGGACAGGGAGCTCCTACGAGCAGTACTTC
17	TRBV28	TRBD2	few	TRBJ2-1	CASSLPGTSGKGNEQFF	TGTGCCAGCAGTCTCCCGGGGACTAGCGGGAAAGGCAATGAGCAGTTCTTC
13	TRBV11-1	.	many	TRBJ1-2	CASSLSPADGYTF	TGTGCCAGCAGCTTAAGTCCAGCAGATGGCTACACCTTC
17	TRBV6-4	.	few	TRBJ2-1	CASSVALSYPDYNEQFF	TGTGCCAGCAGTGTCGCTTTATCATATCCCGACTACAATGAGCAGTTCTTC
17	TRBV11-2	.	many	TRBJ1-2	CASSLADQPGEHYGYTF	TGTGCCAGCAGCTTAGCCGATCAGCCCGGAGAGCACTATGGCTACACCTTC
14	TRBV28	TRBD2	many	TRBJ2-5	CASRGAGGRETQYF	TGTGCCAGCAGGGGAGCGGGAGGCAGAGAGACCCAGTACTTC
15	TRBV18	.	many	TRBJ2-1	CASSPSGEAYNEQFF	TGTGCCAGCTCACCATCGGGAGAGGCCTACAATGAGCAGTTCTTC
17	TRBV5-1	.	many	TRBJ2-6	CASSRRLAGSGANVLTF	TGCGCCAGCAGCAGAAGATTAGCAGGGTCTGGGGCCAACGTCCTGACTTTC
14	TRBV6-1	TRBD2	many	TRBJ2-3	CASSERSGGKSLYF	TGTGCCAGCAGTGAACGGAGCGGGGGGAAGAGCCTGTATTTT
13	TRBV18	.	few	TRBJ2-7	CASSPSTRGEQYF	TGTGCCAGCTCACCCTCGACAAGGGGCGAGCAGTACTTC
12	TRBV28	.	many	TRBJ2-7	CASASRVYEQYF	TGTGCCAGCGCTAGCAGGGTCTACGAGCAGTACTTC